This T cell receptor (beta chain) was retrieved from a study of cytomegalovirus exposure and HLA in healthy donors. Both 60 Vbeta primers and 13 Jbeta primers went into the PCR. Some clones are missing from TCRdb's copy, which holds only in-frame ones; the method was immunoSEQ multiplex PCR. The sample lists under 200,000 clones, around 85% occurring once. This CDR3 region has 16 residues. Germline V gene data show CDR1 as MGHRA and CDR2 as YSYEKL. Between the trimmed V and J ends, which lost 0 bases and 0 bases, there was a span of 9 bases. V usage is TRBV4-1 and J usage is TRBJ2-1; D may be TRBD1 (5 bases). This TCR was sampled from a woman aged 45-65 years in good health and CMV-seronegative. Sequenced input: PBMCs. This CDR3 reads CASSQDRQTSYNEQFF. In DNA, the CDR3 is TGCGCCAGCAGCCAAGATCGACAGACCTCCTACAATGAGCAGTTCTTC.